Described below is a single T cell receptor (beta chain) sequence and its context. Its specificity is not known. Germline trimming cut 3 bases from V and 2 bases from J; bases unmatched to any gene: 6. The CDR3 contains 15 residues. Germline V gene data show CDR1 as MGHRA and CDR2 as YSYEKL. These data belong to a study of T cell responses to AZD1222 COVID-19 vaccine. Study-level findings and limits: Seropositive at baseline were only six AZD1222 recipients. The donor cohort was predominantly white British with a female majority, and clonal diversity may have been underestimated.

Second-dose intervals near 4 or 12 weeks were combined. Some clones are missing from TCRdb's copy, which holds only in-frame ones; the method was immunoSEQ multiplex PCR. The sample includes about 180,000 clones, around 90% of them seen just once. The receptor comes from an adult who received the AZD1222 COVID-19 vaccine. The V and J genes are TRBV4-1 and TRBJ2-5; 7 nucleotides match TRBD2. The sequencing used peripheral blood, collected 28 days after the second AZD1222 dose. The CDR3 protein is CASSQFGGGQETQYF. The CDR3, as DNA: TGCGCCAGCAGCCAGTTTGGGGGGGGGCAAGAGACCCAGTACTTC.